This T cell receptor beta chain was sequenced during a study of PD-1 and CTLA-4 blockade in melanoma. Clones were sequenced by immunoSEQ multiplex PCR, and TCRdb holds only the in-frame ones, with some missing. The sample contains around 15,000 clones, about 70% of which appear only once. The CDR3 sequence is 12 residues long. V was cut by 7 bases and J by 0 bases, with 4 bases left in between. Specimen: CD8+ T cells from peripheral blood, collected from a patient given anti-PD-1 treatment. This chain uses TRBV12-3 or TRBV12-4 with TRBJ1-5; D is ambiguous. The receptor was derived from a human donor with melanoma. CDR3 DNA sequence: TGTGCCAGCACTTTTAGCAATCAGCCCCAGCATTTT. This codes for CASTFSNQPQHF.